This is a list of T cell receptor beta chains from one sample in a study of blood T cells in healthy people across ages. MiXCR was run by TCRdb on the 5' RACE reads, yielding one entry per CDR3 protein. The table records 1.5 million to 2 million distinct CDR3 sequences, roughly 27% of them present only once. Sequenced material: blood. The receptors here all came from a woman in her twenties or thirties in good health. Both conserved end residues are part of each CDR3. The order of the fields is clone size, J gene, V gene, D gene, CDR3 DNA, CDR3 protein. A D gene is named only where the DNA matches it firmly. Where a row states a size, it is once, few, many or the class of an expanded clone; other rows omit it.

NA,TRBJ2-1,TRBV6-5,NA,TGTGCCAGCAGCCTGGGCTGGGGTCGGGAGCAGTTCTTC,CASSLGWGREQFF
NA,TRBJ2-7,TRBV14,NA,TGTGCCAGCAGCCAAGTTCCAGGTAACTCCTACGAGCAGTACTTC,CASSQVPGNSYEQYF
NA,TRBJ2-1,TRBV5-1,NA,TGCGCCAGCAGCTTGGAGAGACAGGCCAGTGAGCAGTTCTTC,CASSLERQASEQFF
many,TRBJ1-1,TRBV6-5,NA,TGTGCCAGCAGTTACGGGACTGAAGCTTTCTTT,CASSYGTEAFF
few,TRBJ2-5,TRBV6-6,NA,TGTGCCAGCCGACTAGTGGGAGTCCAAGAGACCCAGTACTTC,CASRLVGVQETQYF
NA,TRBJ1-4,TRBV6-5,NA,TGTGCCAGCAGCCCAACCCGGGGGGTATCGAGTGAAAAACTGTTTTTT,CASSPTRGVSSEKLFF
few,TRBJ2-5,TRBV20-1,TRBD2,TGCAGTGCTAGAGATATGGGGGGGAAAGAGACCCAGTACTTC,CSARDMGGKETQYF
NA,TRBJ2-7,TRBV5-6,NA,TGTGCCAGCAGCTCCCGCGGCCGTCAAAACGAGCAGTACTTC,CASSSRGRQNEQYF
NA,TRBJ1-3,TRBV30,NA,TGTGCCTGGGGCCCGGGGGGGTCTGGAAACACCATATATTTT,CAWGPGGSGNTIYF
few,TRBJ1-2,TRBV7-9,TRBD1,TGTGCCGGGGGACAGGGCTCTCGGGACGGCTACACCTTC,CAGGQGSRDGYTF
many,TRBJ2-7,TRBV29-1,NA,TGCAGCGTTTATACCGGGACACACTACGAGCAGTACTTC,CSVYTGTHYEQYF
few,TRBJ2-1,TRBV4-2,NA,TGTGCCAGCACACCCACCTACAATGAGCAGTTCTTC,CASTPTYNEQFF
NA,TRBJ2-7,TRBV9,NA,TGTGCCAGCAGCGGAACTAGCCAAGGGAGGAACGAGCAGTACTTC,CASSGTSQGRNEQYF
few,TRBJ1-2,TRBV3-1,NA,TGTGCCAGCAGCCACAAGGGGGTGGGGTATGGCTACACCTTC,CASSHKGVGYGYTF
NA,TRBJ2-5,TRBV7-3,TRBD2,TGTGCCAGCAGCTCCGGGACTATGCCTTGGACCCAGTACTTC,CASSSGTMPWTQYF
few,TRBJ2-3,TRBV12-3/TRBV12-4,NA,TGTGCCAGCAGTTTGAAACGGCTCACAGATACGCAGTATTTT,CASSLKRLTDTQYF
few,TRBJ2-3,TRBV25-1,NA,TGTGCCAGCAGTGAATTCACTAGAGGGGAAGGTACGCAGTATTTT,CASSEFTRGEGTQYF
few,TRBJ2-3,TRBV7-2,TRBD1,TGTGCCAGCAGCCTAGGACAGGTTTGGTCAGATACGCAGTATTTT,CASSLGQVWSDTQYF
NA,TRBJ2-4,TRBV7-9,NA,TGTGCCAGCAGGGTCCCTTACAATGAGCAGTACTTC,CASRVPYNEQYF
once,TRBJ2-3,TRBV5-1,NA,TGCGCCAGCAGCTTGGAGGAGCAGAGGGTAGATACGCAGTATTTT,CASSLEEQRVDTQYF
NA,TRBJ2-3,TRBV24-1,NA,TGTGCCACCAGTGACAACGCAGATACGCAGTATTTT,CATSDNADTQYF
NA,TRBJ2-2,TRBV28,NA,TGTGCCAGCACCTGGACCACGAACACCGGGGAGCTGTTTTTT,CASTWTTNTGELFF
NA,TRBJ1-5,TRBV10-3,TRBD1,TGTGCCATCAGTGAGGCGGGACAGGGGAGTTTGGGTCCCCAGCATTTT,CAISEAGQGSLGPQHF
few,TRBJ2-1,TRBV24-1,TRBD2,TGTGCCACCAGTGCCCGGGGGGGCGGTCGGACGGAGCAGTTCTTC,CATSARGGGRTEQFF
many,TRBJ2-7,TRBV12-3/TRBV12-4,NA,TGTGCCAGCAGACAGAGCTCCTACGAGCAGTACTTC,CASRQSSYEQYF
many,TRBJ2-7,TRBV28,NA,TGTGCCAGCAGCCGCTACTCCTACGAGCAGTACTTC,CASSRYSYEQYF
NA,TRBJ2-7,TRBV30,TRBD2,TGTGCCTGGAGTCTTTTCATCCGGGAGGGCAGCGAGCAGTACTTC,CAWSLFIREGSEQYF
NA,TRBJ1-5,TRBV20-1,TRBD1,TGCAGTGCTAGAGAAGGGACAGGGGGCGCGGGGCAGCCCCAGCATTTT,CSAREGTGGAGQPQHF
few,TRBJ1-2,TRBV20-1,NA,TGCTCAATGGGGGGTAACTATGGCTACACCTTC,CSMGGNYGYTF